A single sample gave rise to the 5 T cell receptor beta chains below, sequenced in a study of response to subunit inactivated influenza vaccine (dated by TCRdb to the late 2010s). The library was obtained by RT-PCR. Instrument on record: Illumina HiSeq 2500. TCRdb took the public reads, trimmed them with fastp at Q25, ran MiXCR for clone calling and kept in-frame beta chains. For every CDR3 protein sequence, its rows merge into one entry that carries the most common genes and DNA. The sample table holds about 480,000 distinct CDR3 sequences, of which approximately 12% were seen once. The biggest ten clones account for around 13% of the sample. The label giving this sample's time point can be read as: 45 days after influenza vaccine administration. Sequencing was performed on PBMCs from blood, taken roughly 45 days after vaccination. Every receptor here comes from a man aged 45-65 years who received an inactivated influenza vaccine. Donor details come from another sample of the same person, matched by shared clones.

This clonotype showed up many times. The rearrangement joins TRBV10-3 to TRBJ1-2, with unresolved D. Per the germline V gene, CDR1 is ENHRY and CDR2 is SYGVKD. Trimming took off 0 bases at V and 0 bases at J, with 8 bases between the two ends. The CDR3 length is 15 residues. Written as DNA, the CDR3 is TGTGCCATCAGTGAGTCTTGGCGTACTAACTATGGCTACACCTTC. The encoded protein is CAISESWRTNYGYTF.

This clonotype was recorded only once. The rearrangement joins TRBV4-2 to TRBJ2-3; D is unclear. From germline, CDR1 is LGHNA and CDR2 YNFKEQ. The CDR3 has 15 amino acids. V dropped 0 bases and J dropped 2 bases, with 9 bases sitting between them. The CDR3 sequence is CASSQDRTDTDTQYF. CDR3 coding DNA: TGTGCCAGCAGCCAAGATCGCACGGACACAGATACGCAGTATTTT.

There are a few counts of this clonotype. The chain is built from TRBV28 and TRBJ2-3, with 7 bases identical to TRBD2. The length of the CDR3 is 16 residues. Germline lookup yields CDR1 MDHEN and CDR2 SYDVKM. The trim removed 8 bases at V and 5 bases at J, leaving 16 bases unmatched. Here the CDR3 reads CASSFRGAGAGDTQYF. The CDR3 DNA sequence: TGTGCCAGCTCCTTTCGAGGGGCGGGAGCGGGAGATACGCAGTATTTT.

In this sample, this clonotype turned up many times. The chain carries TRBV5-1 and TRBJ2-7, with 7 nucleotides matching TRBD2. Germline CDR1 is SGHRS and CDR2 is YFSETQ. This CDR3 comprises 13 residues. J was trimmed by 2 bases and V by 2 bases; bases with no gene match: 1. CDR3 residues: CASSFGGAYEQYF. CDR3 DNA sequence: TGCGCCAGCAGCTTTGGGGGGGCCTACGAGCAGTACTTC.

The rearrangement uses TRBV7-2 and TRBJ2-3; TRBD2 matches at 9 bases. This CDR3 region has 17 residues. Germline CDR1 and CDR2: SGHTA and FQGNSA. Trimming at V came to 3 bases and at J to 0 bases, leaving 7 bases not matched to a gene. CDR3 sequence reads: CASSFSGGGFSTDTQYF. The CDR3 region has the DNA TGTGCCAGCAGCTTTAGCGGGGGAGGATTTAGCACAGATACGCAGTATTTT.